These T cell receptor beta chains were read from a single sample in a study of tumor-infiltrating lymphocytes in primary liver carcinoma. Each CDR3 protein gets one entry after TCRdb re-called the multiplex PCR reads with MiXCR. Of approximately 330,000 distinct CDR3 sequences detected, less than 65% appear once; the ten largest clones hold about 6%. The sample consisted of peripheral blood. The receptor set was obtained from a middle-aged man with primary liver carcinoma and hepatitis B virus infection. The CDR3 runs from the conserved cysteine through the conserved F or W. D genes are given only for firm matches. Rows may omit the clone size; those that give it use once, few, many or a size class.

clone size | D gene | J gene | V gene | CDR3 DNA | CDR3 protein
NA | NA | TRBJ2-3 | TRBV14 | TGTGCCAGCAGCCCGTTGGCGGGACGCACAGATACGCAGTATTTT | CASSPLAGRTDTQYF
NA | TRBD2 | TRBJ2-3 | TRBV11-2 | TGTGCCAGCTCCCAGGGACTAGCGGGGGCAGATAAGCAGTATTTT | CASSQGLAGADKQYF
NA | TRBD1 | TRBJ2-7 | TRBV28 | TGTGCCAGCAGTGAGACAGGGGGGCGCGCCGAACAGTACTTC | CASSETGGRAEQYF
once | NA | TRBJ2-6 | TRBV5-4 | TGTGCCAGCAGCTTGTCCGGGGCCAACGTCATGACTTTC | CASSLSGANVMTF
NA | NA | TRBJ2-7 | TRBV11-2 | TGTGCCAGCAGCACGGCGGGACCACTTACGGGCGAGCAGTACTTC | CASSTAGPLTGEQYF
NA | NA | TRBJ1-1 | TRBV6-5 | TGTGCCAGCAGCTTGGAACGGCTCATTGAAGCTTTCTTT | CASSLERLIEAFF
NA | TRBD2 | TRBJ2-7 | TRBV11-2 | TGTGCCAGCAGCCTCGGGACTAAGTCCTACGAGCAGTACTTC | CASSLGTKSYEQYF
NA | NA | TRBJ1-3 | TRBV28 | TGTGCCAGCAACGGAGATGGAAACACCATATATTTT | CASNGDGNTIYF
NA | TRBD1 | TRBJ1-1 | TRBV11-2 | TGTGCCAGCAGTCCTGTCCGGGACAGTGAAGCTCTCTTT | CASSPVRDSEALF
many | NA | TRBJ2-2 | TRBV6-6 | TGTGCCAGCAGTTACTTGGGGACACCCGGCACCGGGGAGCTGTTTTTT | CASSYLGTPGTGELFF
medium-sized | TRBD2 | TRBJ2-1 | TRBV11-1 | TGTGCCAGCAGCCTTGGACTAGCGGACTACAATGAGCAGTTCTTC | CASSLGLADYNEQFF
NA | NA | TRBJ2-1 | TRBV5-1 | TGCGCCAGCAGCGACCTAGGACTTACCAACCTCAATGGGCAGTTCTTC | CASSDLGLTNLNGQFF
NA | TRBD2 | TRBJ2-3 | TRBV11-2 | TGTGCCAGCAGCTTCCCTAGCGGGAGATCAGATACGCAGTATTTT | CASSFPSGRSDTQYF
NA | NA | TRBJ1-4 | TRBV6-2/TRBV6-3 | TGTGCCAGCAGTTACTCGACAAAACAGCACGCCGGTAATGAAAAACTGTTTTTT | CASSYSTKQHAGNEKLFF